The present T cell receptor beta chain was sequenced within a study of blood T cell repertoires in COVID-19. Data came from immunoSEQ multiplex PCR; TCRdb stores just in-frame clones and leaves some out. Of 200,000 to 250,000 clones detected, about 90% appear once; the ten largest clones hold 1.9%. The receptor was derived from a man between 40 and 49 years old with active or convalescent COVID-19. Sequencing used peripheral blood.

CDR3 amino acids: CASSWTVNTEAFF. CDR3 bases: TGTGCCAGCAGTTGGACAGTGAACACTGAAGCTTTCTTT. J is TRBJ1-1 and V is TRBV27, with D possibly TRBD1 on 6 matching bases. Germline V gene sequence: CDR1 MNHEY, CDR2 SMNVEV (reference sequence). The CDR3 has 13 residues. The ends were cut back, 4 bases at V and 0 bases at J, with 6 bases in the middle.